This T cell receptor beta chain originates from a study of T cell repertoires in cytomegalovirus infection. Study at large: The study used recently identified HLA-C-restricted and well-studied HLA-B-restricted CMV epitopes.

To note about this clonotype: What it binds is unknown.

TCRdb ran MiXCR on the reads and lists one entry per CDR3 protein. The sample lists just over 450,000 distinct CDR3 sequences; about 39% were seen once. The CDR3 is 15 amino acids. Germline lookup yields CDR1 SEHNR and CDR2 FQNEAQ (reference sequence). Trimming took 3 bases from V and 3 from J; bases not matched to a gene: 2. This chain joins TRBV7-9 and TRBJ1-2, with 12 bases identical to TRBD1. The clonotype comes from a human donor in good health (CMV status not recorded). Some clones in this sample may be carry-over from other donors' samples. The source was cultured PBMCs, collected from culture after CMV antigen stimulation. The CDR3 DNA reads as TGTGCCAGCAGCTTCGGGACAGGGGGCGACTATGGCTACACCTTC. Protein: CASSFGTGGDYGYTF.